The 15 T cell receptor beta chains below come from one sample, sequenced in a study of blood T cell repertoires in COVID-19. TCRdb keeps only in-frame clones here, not all; method: immunoSEQ multiplex PCR. The sample gives about 150,000 clones, 84% of which show up once; 2.5% to 3% is in the top ten. Sequenced sample: peripheral blood. These receptors were obtained from a woman of 80 years or more with COVID-19, enrolled during active disease.

The chain couples TRBV10-2 to TRBJ2-1, with 11 bases that match TRBD2. The CDR3 length is 16 residues. Germline values: CDR1 WSHSY, CDR2 SAAADI. The ends lost 8 bases at V and 5 bases at J; junction bases unmatched: 11. CDR3 sequence reads: CASLPTSSGRNNEQFF. CDR3 bases: TGCGCCAGCCTGCCAACCTCTAGCGGGAGGAACAATGAGCAGTTCTTC.

This chain connects TRBV4-1 to TRBJ1-6; D ambiguous. This CDR3 contains 13 residues. The V gene lost 1 base and the J gene lost 11 bases, with 9 bases spanning the gap. The germline V gene encodes CDR1 MGHRA and CDR2 YSYEKL. The CDR3 DNA reads TGCGCCAGCAGCCAAGTGCCGGGGACACCCCTCCACTTT. Its translation: CASSQVPGTPLHF.

This sequence joins TRBV7-2 and TRBJ1-2; 10 bases are a match to TRBD1. V dropped 3 bases and J dropped 8; count of bases not matched to a gene: 12. The germline gives CDR1 SGHTA, CDR2 FQGNSA. The CDR3 length is 16 residues. CDR3 sequence (DNA): TGTGCCAGCAGCTTCTCCTCCCTTCCGGGACAGGGGGGCTACACCTTC. Protein: CASSFSSLPGQGGYTF.

On this clone: A read error may account for a junction end that differs from germline. CDR3 residues: CASRRLNPQGQMRF. CDR3 sequence (DNA): TGTGCCAGTAGGCGACTGAATCCTCAAGGACAGATGCGTTTT. The V call is TRBV19, the J call TRBJ1-4; possibly TRBD1 for D (6 bases). Germline V lookup: CDR1 LNHDA, CDR2 SQIVND (reference sequence). The CDR3 is 14 residues long.

CDR3 loop: CASSIGDSAEAFF. The CDR3 nucleotides are TGCGCCAGCAGCATCGGGGACAGTGCTGAAGCTTTCTTT. The V gene is TRBV5-1, the J gene TRBJ1-1; 7 nucleotides match TRBD1. Germline V CDR1 and CDR2: SGHRS, YFSETQ. V shed 4 bases and J 6 bases; nucleotides not matched to a gene: 6. The CDR3 runs 13 residues.

V is TRBV6-6 and J is TRBJ2-3; TRBD2 might be the D (6 bases). Germline lookup yields CDR1 MNHNY and CDR2 SVGAGI (reference sequence). Trimming took off 5 bases at V and 3 bases at J, with 18 bases between the two ends. This CDR3 comprises 16 residues. The CDR3 nucleotides are TGTGCCAGCAGTCGAGAGCTAGCGAGTGGGACAGATACGCAGTATTTT. Residues: CASSRELASGTDTQYF.

The genes are TRBV20-1 and TRBJ1-2; D not resolved. Germline-derived CDR1 and CDR2 are DFQATT and SNEGSKA (reference sequence). The CDR3 contains 11 residues. The V and J ends lost 6 bases and 4 bases respectively, with 9 bases between them. This CDR3 is CSASKSYGYTF. The CDR3 DNA reads as TGCAGTGCGAGCAAGTCCTATGGCTACACCTTC.

The chain employs TRBV7-8 and TRBJ1-6; D might be TRBD1 (6 bases). V lost 3 bases and J lost 7, with 10 bases in between. The CDR3 extends over 14 amino acids. Germline CDR1 and CDR2: SGHVS and FQNEAQ. CDR3: CASSLAGANSPLHF. Here the CDR3 DNA reads TGTGCCAGCAGCTTGGCGGGGGCAAATTCACCCCTCCACTTT.

J is TRBJ1-2 and V is TRBV7-2; D is ambiguous. The CDR3 totals 12 residues. Deletions cut 5 bases from V and 8 bases from J, with 12 bases between. Germline CDR1 is SGHTA and CDR2 is FQGNSA. The CDR3 DNA sequence: TGTGCCAGCAGCCCGAATTCTAGGGGCTACACCTTC. This codes for CASSPNSRGYTF.

The chain is built from TRBV19 and TRBJ2-7, with 7 bases that match TRBD1. The CDR3 has 17 residues. With 1 base clipped from V and 0 bases from J, the junction kept 9 bases outside the gene matches. Germline V gives CDR1 LNHDA, CDR2 SQIVND (reference sequence). The CDR3 region is CASSIAHGQVVSYEQYF. The CDR3, as DNA: TGTGCCAGTAGTATAGCCCACGGACAGGTTGTCTCCTACGAGCAGTACTTC.

The V and J genes are TRBV7-9 and TRBJ2-1; 11 positions agree with TRBD2. Germline trimming cut 7 bases from V and 3 bases from J; bases unmatched to any gene: 5. The CDR3 runs to 15 residues. The germline V gene encodes CDR1 SEHNR and CDR2 FQNEAQ (reference sequence). In DNA form, the CDR3 reads TGTGCCAGCAACCCTGGGACTAGCGGCTACAATGAGCAGTTCTTC. Protein: CASNPGTSGYNEQFF.

This chain's CDR3 is CAWSGRGRGNQPQHF. The DNA of the CDR3 is TGTGCCTGGAGCGGGAGGGGGCGCGGCAATCAGCCCCAGCATTTT. The genes are TRBV30 and TRBJ1-5, with 7 bases fitting TRBD1. CDR1 and CDR2 (germline): GTSNPN, SVGIG (reference sequence). This CDR3 has 15 residues. After removal of 3 bases from V and 2 bases from J, the junction contained 7 bases not matched to a gene.

The rearrangement uses TRBV4-1 and TRBJ1-2; TRBD1 is a possible D gene (5 bases). Germline-derived CDR1 and CDR2 are MGHRA and YSYEKL. V lost 4 bases and J 4 bases, leaving 10 bases between the germline ends. The CDR3 totals 13 residues. The CDR3 nucleotides are TGCGCCAGCAGCCGAGAGGGACTCTATGGCTACACCTTC. Its translation is CASSREGLYGYTF.

V gene TRBV7-2 combines with J gene TRBJ1-1, with a weak D call TRBD1 (6 bases). Trimming took off 1 base at V and 3 bases at J, with 12 bases between the two ends. Germline CDR1 is SGHTA and CDR2 is FQGNSA. This CDR3 contains 15 residues. The CDR3 loop reads CASSLVGRGDTEAFF. CDR3 DNA sequence: TGTGCCAGCAGCTTAGTCGGCAGGGGCGACACTGAAGCTTTCTTT.

The rearrangement joins TRBV12-3 or TRBV12-4 to TRBJ2-1, with D tentatively TRBD1 (5 bases). Trimming removed 4 bases from V and 3 bases from J, with 7 bases in between. CDR3 size: 13 residues. The DNA of the CDR3 is TGTGCCAGCAGTTGGGGCAGCTACAATGAGCAGTTCTTC. This sequence encodes CASSWGSYNEQFF.